This T cell receptor (beta chain) was observed in a study of spatial heterogeneity in lung cancer. Study-wide context: For tumor regions, TCR transcript counts showed a strong correlation with a T cell module score derived from matched bulk RNA-seq.

This clonotype came up many times. Its antigen is unknown. Time point denoted: sample taken at primary tumor resection. Every TCR cDNA molecule bore a unique molecular identifier. TCRdb processed the 5' RACE reads anew with MiXCR; each CDR3 protein has one entry. This sample has some 9,900 distinct CDR3 sequences, with roughly an eighth found just once. J gave up 1 base and V 4 bases, and 6 bases lay outside the gene matches. Germline V gene lookup returns CDR1 SGHNT and CDR2 YYREEE (reference sequence). The CDR3 sequence is 17 residues long. Study-wide results and caveats: Counts of expanded intratumoral alpha and beta TCRs tracked tumor mutation counts.

Sequencing used lung tumor tissue, obtained at surgery. The sequence came from a male donor with early-stage non-small cell lung cancer. The rearrangement uses TRBV5-4 and TRBJ2-3; 13 bases match TRBD2. The DNA of the CDR3 is TGTGCCAGCAGCAACCTACTAGCGGGAGGGGGCACAGATACGCAGTATTTT. This codes for CASSNLLAGGGTDTQYF.